The TCR beta chain under discussion was sequenced for a study of T cell responses to AZD1222 COVID-19 vaccine. Study context: Second-dose intervals near 4 or 12 weeks were combined. Study-wide findings and caveats: The peak T cell response came first, and repertoires were sampled only after it. Clonal diversity may have been underestimated, and the donors were mostly white British, with more females than males.

On this clone: As yet, its antigen is unknown.

Produced via immunoSEQ multiplex PCR; TCRdb's table is partial and in-frame only. The sample holds about 61,000 clones; 70% to 90% are singletons and the top ten take around 4.9%. The sequence was collected from an adult in good health. This specimen consisted of peripheral blood, obtained on day 0 of AZD1222 vaccination.

The DNA for the CDR3 is TGTGCCAGCAGCCAAGATTTGGGGTCCTACAATGAGCAGTTCTTC. This sequence encodes CASSQDLGSYNEQFF. This sequence joins TRBV3-1 (or the pseudogene TRBV3-2) and TRBJ2-1; D unclear. The ends were cut back, 0 bases at V and 1 base at J, with 7 bases in the middle. The CDR3 runs 15 residues. Germline CDR1 and CDR2: LGHDT and YNNKEL (reference sequence).